A single sample is the source of the 8 T cell receptor beta chains below, sequenced in a study of vaccination effects on CD4 cells after COVID-19. Expansion of antigen-specific CD4+ T cells with viral peptide pools was carried out by the ViraFEST assay before sequencing. With roughly nine days of culture completed, CD4+ T cells were isolated. None of these healthy vaccinees had been infected with SARS-CoV-2 before vaccination. TCRdb's table, derived via immunoSEQ multiplex PCR, lists solely in-frame clones and lacks some. This sample has some 69,000 clones, with roughly 79% found just once. Antigens of these TCRs are unknown. This material consisted of CD4+ T cells from PBMCs cultured with HCoV-NL63 spike peptides, taken before COVID-19 vaccination. The receptors stem from a human donor who received a COVID-19 vaccine.

This chain uses TRBV5-1 with TRBJ2-3; possibly TRBD1 for D (6 bases). The germline V gene has CDR1 SGHRS and CDR2 YFSETQ. The ends were cut back, 2 bases at V and 5 bases at J, with 9 bases in the middle. The CDR3 runs to 13 residues. The CDR3 DNA is TGCGCCAGCAGCTTCCAACAGGGAGATACGCAGTATTTT. The encoded protein is CASSFQQGDTQYF.

This sequence joins TRBV20-1 and TRBJ1-3; D unclear. The CDR3 is 11 residues long. Trimming cost V 7 bases and J 1 base, with 5 bases left between them. CDR1 and CDR2 (germline): DFQATT, SNEGSKA (reference sequence). CDR3 region: CSGESGNTIYF. Written as DNA, the CDR3 is TGCAGTGGTGAATCTGGAAACACCATATATTTT.

The rearrangement joins TRBV6-5 to TRBJ1-2; D not resolved. The germline CDR1 and CDR2 sequences are MNHEY and SVGAGI. V lost 5 bases, J lost 8 bases, and 15 bases lay in between. The CDR3 has 13 residues. The CDR3 DNA sequence: TGTGCCAGCAGTCATGACCGCCGGGGAGGCTACACCTTC. It encodes CASSHDRRGGYTF.

This chain links TRBV7-8 with TRBJ2-3; tentatively, D is TRBD1 (6 bases). With 4 bases removed from V and 4 bases from J, the gap between germline ends came to 15 bases. The germline gives CDR1 SGHVS, CDR2 FQNEAQ. The CDR3 spans 15 residues. The CDR3 DNA reads as TGTGCCAGCAGCTCTCAGGGGAAGTGGGCAGATACGCAGTATTTT. Translated, it gives CASSSQGKWADTQYF.

The sample holds a few counts of this clone. This sequence joins TRBV12-3 or TRBV12-4 and TRBJ1-5; weak D call: TRBD1 (6 bases). Trimming cost V 8 bases and J 4 bases, with 12 bases left between them. The CDR3 contains 13 residues. This CDR3 is CASQEQGNQPQHF. DNA for the CDR3: TGTGCCAGCCAGGAACAGGGTAATCAGCCCCAGCATTTT.

The genes are TRBV18 and TRBJ2-2, with D perhaps matching TRBD2 (6 bases). V was shortened by 3 bases and J by 6 bases, with 35 bases between the two germline ends. Germline CDR1 reads KGHSH; CDR2 reads LQKENI. The CDR3 has 22 amino acids. CDR3 sequence (DNA): TGTGCCAGCTCACCTCGCCGATATCCTGGCCGTGGGGGGACCTTGCTCGCCGGGGAGCTGTTTTTT. It specifies CASSPRRYPGRGGTLLAGELFF.

The rearrangement joins TRBV5-4 to TRBJ2-5; the match to TRBD2 covers 12 bases. The V segment lost 4 bases and the J segment 7 bases; nucleotides outside the gene matches: 8. Germline V lookup: CDR1 SGHNT, CDR2 YYREEE (reference sequence). The length of the CDR3 is 15 residues. The CDR3: CASSPSGGGFGTQYF. In DNA, the CDR3 is TGTGCCAGCAGCCCTAGCGGGGGGGGTTTCGGGACCCAGTACTTC.

The V gene is TRBV5-1, the J gene TRBJ2-5; 10 bases align to TRBD1. In germline, CDR1 is SGHRS, CDR2 YFSETQ. Unmatched junction bases numbered 5, after V lost 5 bases and J lost 4 bases. The CDR3 has 14 amino acids. CDR3 in amino acids: CASRLTGGLETQYF. The CDR3 bases are TGCGCCAGCAGGTTGACAGGGGGCCTAGAGACCCAGTACTTC.